The 3 T cell receptor beta chains given below trace back to one sample, sequenced in a study of metastatic and nonmetastatic thyroid tumors. From the PCR reads, TCRdb re-called clones with MiXCR. The data contain roughly 98,000 clones, 14% to 15% of them singletons. Ahead of thyroid surgery, no patient had received treatment of any kind. The sequenced sample consisted of blood. These receptor sequences come from a female donor with papillary thyroid cancer or a benign thyroid nodule (not recorded which). Some clones in this sample may be carry-over from other donors' samples.

This clone appeared many times. The genes are TRBV28 and TRBJ1-1; weak D call: TRBD1 (5 bases). With 4 bases removed from V and 5 bases from J, the gap between germline ends came to 20 bases. The CDR3 covers 16 residues. Germline values: CDR1 MDHEN, CDR2 SYDVKM. CDR3 in amino acids: CASSSAGNDGGTEAFF. Here the CDR3 DNA reads TGTGCCAGCAGTTCCGCAGGCAACGACGGGGGGACTGAAGCTTTCTTT.

For this clone: A clone one base away is much larger, so this may be a read error. The chain combines TRBV7-3 with TRBJ2-1; 9 bases line up with TRBD1. After removal of 7 bases from V and 2 bases from J, the junction contained 6 bases not matched to a gene. The germline CDR1 and CDR2 sequences are SGHTA and FQGTGA. This CDR3 is 15 amino acids long. The chain's CDR3 is CASIRDRGTYNEQFF. The DNA for the CDR3 is TGTGCCAGCATCCGCGACAGGGGGACCTACAATGAGCAGTTCTTC.

This clone came up a few times. The rearrangement links TRBV27 to TRBJ2-5, with TRBD1 matching over 8 bases. CDR1 and CDR2 (germline): MNHEY, SMNVEV (reference sequence). J was trimmed by 4 bases and V by 5 bases; bases with no gene match: 6. CDR3 length: 14 amino acids. The DNA of the CDR3 is TGTGCCAGCAGTCCCACAGGGGGTGGAGAGACCCAGTACTTC. Translated, it gives CASSPTGGGETQYF.